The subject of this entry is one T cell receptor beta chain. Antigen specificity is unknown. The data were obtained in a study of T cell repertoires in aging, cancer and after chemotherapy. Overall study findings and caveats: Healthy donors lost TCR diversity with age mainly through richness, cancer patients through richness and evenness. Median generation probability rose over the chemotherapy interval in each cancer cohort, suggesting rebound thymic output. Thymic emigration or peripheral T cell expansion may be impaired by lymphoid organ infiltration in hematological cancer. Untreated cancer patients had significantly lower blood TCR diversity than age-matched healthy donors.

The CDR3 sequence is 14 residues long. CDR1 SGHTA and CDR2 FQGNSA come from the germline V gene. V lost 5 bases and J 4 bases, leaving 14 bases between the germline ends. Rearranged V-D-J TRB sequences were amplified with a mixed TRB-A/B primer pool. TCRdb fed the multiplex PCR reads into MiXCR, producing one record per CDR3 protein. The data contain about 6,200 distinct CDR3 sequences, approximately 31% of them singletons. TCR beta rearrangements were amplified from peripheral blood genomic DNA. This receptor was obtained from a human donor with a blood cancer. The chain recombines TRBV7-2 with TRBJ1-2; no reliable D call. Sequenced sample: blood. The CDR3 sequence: CASSQDGPVYGYTF. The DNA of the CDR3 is TGTGCCAGCAGCCAGGACGGACCTGTCTATGGCTACACCTTC.